This T cell receptor (beta chain) comes out of a study of blood T cell repertoires in COVID-19. TCRdb keeps only in-frame clones here, not all; method: immunoSEQ multiplex PCR. The sample lists approximately 85,000 clones; 70% to 90% were seen once. There are 13 residues in the CDR3. The germline CDR1 and CDR2 sequences are MDHEN and SYDVKM. Trimming cost V 5 bases and J 7 bases, with 11 bases left between them. The receptor was derived from a man aged 50 or older with active or convalescent COVID-19. The V call is TRBV28, the J call TRBJ2-2; D unresolved. Sequences were obtained from peripheral blood. CDR3 amino acids: CASSANAGGELFF. The CDR3, as DNA: TGTGCCAGCAGTGCCAATGCCGGCGGGGAGCTGTTTTTT.